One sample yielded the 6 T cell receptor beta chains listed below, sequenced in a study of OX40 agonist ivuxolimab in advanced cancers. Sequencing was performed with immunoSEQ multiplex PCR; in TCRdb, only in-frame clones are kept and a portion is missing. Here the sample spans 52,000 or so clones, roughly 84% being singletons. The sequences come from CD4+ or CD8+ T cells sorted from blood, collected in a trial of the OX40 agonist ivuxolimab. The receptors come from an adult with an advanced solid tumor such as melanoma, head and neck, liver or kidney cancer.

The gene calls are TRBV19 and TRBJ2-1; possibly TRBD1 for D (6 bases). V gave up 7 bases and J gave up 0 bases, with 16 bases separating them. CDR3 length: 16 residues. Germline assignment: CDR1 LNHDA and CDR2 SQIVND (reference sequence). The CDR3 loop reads CASTTPGQTSYNEQFF. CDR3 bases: TGTGCCAGTACCACTCCCGGACAGACCTCCTACAATGAGCAGTTCTTC.

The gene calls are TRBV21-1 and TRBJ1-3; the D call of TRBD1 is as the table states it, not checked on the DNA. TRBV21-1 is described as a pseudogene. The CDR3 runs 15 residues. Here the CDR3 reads CASSGQYPPGNTIYF. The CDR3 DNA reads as TGTGCCAGCAGCGGACAGTATCCCCCTGGAAACACCATATATTTT.

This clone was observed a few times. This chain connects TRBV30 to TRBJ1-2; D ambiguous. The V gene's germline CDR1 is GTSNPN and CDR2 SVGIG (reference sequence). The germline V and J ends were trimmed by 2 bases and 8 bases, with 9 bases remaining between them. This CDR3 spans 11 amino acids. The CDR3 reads CAWSFRVGYTF. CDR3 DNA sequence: TGTGCCTGGAGTTTTCGGGTCGGCTACACCTTC.

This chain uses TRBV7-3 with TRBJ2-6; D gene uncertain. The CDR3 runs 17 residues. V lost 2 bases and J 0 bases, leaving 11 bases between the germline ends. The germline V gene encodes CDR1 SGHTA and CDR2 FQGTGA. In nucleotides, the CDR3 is TGTGCCAGCAGCTTAGGGTTGGCAGCCTCTGGGGCCAACGTCCTGACTTTC. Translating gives CASSLGLAASGANVLTF.

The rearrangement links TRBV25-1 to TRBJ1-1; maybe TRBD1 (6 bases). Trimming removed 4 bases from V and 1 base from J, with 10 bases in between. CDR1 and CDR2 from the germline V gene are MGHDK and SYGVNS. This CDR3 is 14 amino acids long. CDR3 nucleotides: TGTGCCAGCAGTGCAAAACAGGGGAACACTGAAGCTTTCTTT. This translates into CASSAKQGNTEAFF.

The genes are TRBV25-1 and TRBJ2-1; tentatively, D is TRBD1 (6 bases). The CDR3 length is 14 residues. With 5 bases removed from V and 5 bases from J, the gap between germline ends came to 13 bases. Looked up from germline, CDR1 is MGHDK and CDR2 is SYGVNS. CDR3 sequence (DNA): TGTGCCAGCAGTAACAGGGTGGGACACAATGAGCAGTTCTTC. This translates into CASSNRVGHNEQFF.